The present entry profiles one TCR beta chain with its context. The antigen remains unidentified. Germline values: CDR1 MGHDK, CDR2 SYGVNS. This CDR3 contains 18 residues. V lost 3 bases, J lost 3 bases, and 14 bases stayed unmatched. MiXCR, applied by TCRdb to the 5' RACE reads, yields one record per CDR3 protein. The data hold approximately 340,000 distinct CDR3 sequences, with about 16% observed a single time. These data belong to a study of T-cell memory formation after mild COVID-19. Study-wide results and limits: Among CD4+ contracting clones, most were CM and EM, and CD8+ ones EMRA. There were some responding clones in pre-infection memory, which suggested that cross-reactive memory had joined.

The receptor's source is a young man who had mild COVID-19 (a few samples of this study predate the infection). Cell type and time point are not known. The sequenced sample was PBMCs or a T cell subset sorted from them (not recorded which). This chain connects TRBV25-1 to TRBJ1-1; TRBD1 aligns across 9 bases. CDR3 protein: CASSDDPGQGGMYTEAFF. The DNA of the CDR3 is TGTGCCAGCAGTGACGACCCGGGACAGGGTGGTATGTACACTGAAGCTTTCTTT.